A selection of T cell receptor beta chains follows, all from one sample in a study of CD8 T cells in Susac syndrome. TCRdb re-called the immunoSEQ multiplex PCR reads through MiXCR, storing one row per CDR3 protein. The sample lists 120,000 or so distinct CDR3 sequences, 85% to 95% seen once, with just under 0.095% in the top ten. The sequenced sample consisted of CD4+ T cells from PBMCs. These receptors were obtained from a human donor with multiple sclerosis. The CDR3 runs from the conserved cysteine through the conserved F or W. Each record gives: CDR3 length, clone size, J gene, V gene, D gene, CDR3 protein, CDR3 DNA. A D gene is named only where the DNA matches it firmly. Size tells how often a clone was seen (once, few, many) or the class of an expanded clone, and some rows leave it out.

len: 14
abundance: .
j_gene: TRBJ2-7
v_gene: TRBV20-1
d_gene: TRBD2
CDR3aa: CSGTGGAGAYEQYF
CDR3nt: TGCAGTGGGACGGGAGGAGCGGGAGCCTACGAGCAGTACTTC

len: 16
abundance: .
j_gene: TRBJ2-5
v_gene: TRBV7-6
d_gene: TRBD1
CDR3aa: CASSLVGTGGQETQYF
CDR3nt: TGTGCCAGCAGCTTAGTGGGGACAGGGGGCCAAGAGACCCAGTACTTC

len: 16
abundance: .
j_gene: TRBJ1-6
v_gene: TRBV4-1
d_gene: TRBD1
CDR3aa: CASSPSRQGGNSPLHF
CDR3nt: TGCGCCAGCAGTCCTTCCAGACAGGGCGGTAATTCACCCCTCCACTTT

len: 15
abundance: .
j_gene: TRBJ1-2
v_gene: TRBV24-1
d_gene: TRBD1
CDR3aa: CATSDDSRGRDGYTF
CDR3nt: TGTGCCACCAGTGACGACTCCAGGGGGCGGGATGGCTACACCTTC

len: 15
abundance: .
j_gene: TRBJ2-1
v_gene: TRBV30
d_gene: TRBD1
CDR3aa: CAWTRQGSSYNEQFF
CDR3nt: TGTGCCTGGACCCGACAGGGGAGCTCCTACAATGAGCAGTTCTTC

len: 13
abundance: .
j_gene: TRBJ1-2
v_gene: TRBV6-6
d_gene: .
CDR3aa: CASSYKGGYGYTF
CDR3nt: TGTGCCAGCAGTTACAAGGGGGGCTATGGCTACACCTTC

len: 16
abundance: .
j_gene: TRBJ2-1
v_gene: TRBV24-1
d_gene: TRBD1
CDR3aa: CATSDPLGTGPNEQFF
CDR3nt: TGTGCCACCAGTGATCCGCTCGGGACAGGGCCCAATGAGCAGTTCTTC

len: 18
abundance: once
j_gene: TRBJ2-1
v_gene: TRBV19
d_gene: TRBD2
CDR3aa: CASSPRLAGISSYNEQFF
CDR3nt: TGTGCCAGTAGTCCTCGACTAGCGGGGATAAGCTCCTACAATGAGCAGTTCTTC

len: 14
abundance: .
j_gene: TRBJ2-1
v_gene: TRBV6-1
d_gene: .
CDR3aa: CASGLRDVYNEQFF
CDR3nt: TGTGCCAGCGGTCTCCGGGACGTATACAATGAGCAGTTCTTC

len: 15
abundance: .
j_gene: TRBJ2-7
v_gene: TRBV4-3
d_gene: TRBD2
CDR3aa: CASSQEPSGGYEQYF
CDR3nt: TGCGCCAGCAGCCAAGAACCTAGCGGGGGATACGAGCAGTACTTC

len: 13
abundance: .
j_gene: TRBJ1-6
v_gene: TRBV27
d_gene: .
CDR3aa: CASTDLGVSPLHF
CDR3nt: TGTGCCAGCACCGATCTAGGCGTTTCACCCCTCCACTTT

len: 12
abundance: .
j_gene: TRBJ1-2
v_gene: TRBV29-1
d_gene: .
CDR3aa: CSVELPRDGYTF
CDR3nt: TGCAGCGTTGAACTCCCGAGGGATGGCTACACCTTC

len: 16
abundance: once
j_gene: TRBJ1-1
v_gene: TRBV15
d_gene: TRBD1
CDR3aa: CATRFGTGGRNTEAFF
CDR3nt: TGTGCCACCAGATTTGGGACAGGGGGCAGGAACACTGAAGCTTTCTTT

len: 12
abundance: .
j_gene: TRBJ1-2
v_gene: TRBV6-2/TRBV6-3
d_gene: .
CDR3aa: CASRGYASGYTF
CDR3nt: TGTGCCAGCCGAGGATACGCATCTGGCTACACCTTC

len: 13
abundance: .
j_gene: TRBJ2-7
v_gene: TRBV30
d_gene: TRBD1
CDR3aa: CAWAGQVADEQYF
CDR3nt: TGTGCCTGGGCCGGACAGGTTGCGGACGAGCAGTACTTC

len: 15
abundance: .
j_gene: TRBJ2-6
v_gene: TRBV2
d_gene: .
CDR3aa: CASRLRGSGANVLTF
CDR3nt: TGTGCCAGCAGGCTAAGGGGCTCTGGGGCCAACGTCCTGACTTTC

len: 15
abundance: .
j_gene: TRBJ2-7
v_gene: TRBV18
d_gene: .
CDR3aa: CASSPPVSGAHEQYF
CDR3nt: TGTGCCAGCTCACCACCGGTGTCGGGGGCCCACGAGCAGTACTTC

len: 14
abundance: .
j_gene: TRBJ1-5
v_gene: TRBV28
d_gene: TRBD1
CDR3aa: CASRHGQGNQPQHF
CDR3nt: TGTGCCAGCAGACACGGACAGGGGAATCAGCCCCAGCATTTT

len: 14
abundance: .
j_gene: TRBJ2-7
v_gene: TRBV6-5
d_gene: .
CDR3aa: CASSPRRASYEQYF
CDR3nt: TGTGCCAGCAGTCCGAGAAGGGCTTCCTACGAGCAGTACTTC

len: 17
abundance: .
j_gene: TRBJ2-1
v_gene: TRBV4-1
d_gene: .
CDR3aa: CASSQGGWGRGGNEQFF
CDR3nt: TGCGCCAGCAGCCAAGGCGGGTGGGGCAGGGGTGGCAATGAGCAGTTCTTC

len: 14
abundance: .
j_gene: TRBJ1-5
v_gene: TRBV20-1
d_gene: .
CDR3aa: CSASSRGVNQPQHF
CDR3nt: TGCAGTGCTAGTAGCAGGGGCGTAAATCAGCCCCAGCATTTT

len: 16
abundance: .
j_gene: TRBJ1-1
v_gene: TRBV28
d_gene: .
CDR3aa: CASSLWDTKFRTEAFF
CDR3nt: TGTGCCAGCAGTTTATGGGACACAAAATTCCGCACTGAAGCTTTCTTT

len: 14
abundance: .
j_gene: TRBJ2-5
v_gene: TRBV6-6
d_gene: .
CDR3aa: CASTRRAAQETQYF
CDR3nt: TGTGCCAGCACCAGGAGGGCAGCTCAAGAGACCCAGTACTTC

len: 17
abundance: .
j_gene: TRBJ1-1
v_gene: TRBV4-1
d_gene: .
CDR3aa: CASSQMRAGSMNTEAFF
CDR3nt: TGCGCCAGCAGCCAAATGAGGGCCGGTTCCATGAACACTGAAGCTTTCTTT

len: 16
abundance: .
j_gene: TRBJ1-2
v_gene: TRBV6-5
d_gene: .
CDR3aa: CASSYSREFTNYGYTF
CDR3nt: TGTGCCAGCAGTTACTCGAGGGAGTTTACTAACTATGGCTACACCTTC

len: 13
abundance: .
j_gene: TRBJ1-2
v_gene: TRBV5-6
d_gene: TRBD1
CDR3aa: CASSFDRAGGYTF
CDR3nt: TGTGCCAGCAGCTTTGACAGGGCCGGGGGCTACACCTTC

len: 15
abundance: .
j_gene: TRBJ1-1
v_gene: TRBV4-2
d_gene: .
CDR3aa: CASSREGSAGTEAFF
CDR3nt: TGTGCCAGCAGCCGAGAGGGTAGCGCAGGGACTGAAGCTTTCTTT

len: 14
abundance: once
j_gene: TRBJ1-1
v_gene: TRBV5-1
d_gene: TRBD1
CDR3aa: CASSPTGVQTEAFF
CDR3nt: TGCGCCAGCAGCCCAACAGGGGTCCAGACTGAAGCTTTCTTT

len: 17
abundance: .
j_gene: TRBJ1-6
v_gene: TRBV3-1
d_gene: .
CDR3aa: CASSQESIISYNSPLHF
CDR3nt: TGTGCCAGCAGCCAAGAGTCCATTATCTCCTATAATTCACCCCTCCACTTT

len: 16
abundance: once
j_gene: TRBJ1-3
v_gene: TRBV6-1
d_gene: .
CDR3aa: CASTRSSGVGGNTIYF
CDR3nt: TGTGCCAGCACCCGAAGTTCGGGAGTCGGAGGAAACACCATATATTTT

len: 15
abundance: .
j_gene: TRBJ2-7
v_gene: TRBV5-1
d_gene: TRBD1
CDR3aa: CASSSRQGTLLEQYF
CDR3nt: TGCGCCAGCAGCTCCAGACAGGGGACCCTTCTGGAGCAGTACTTC

len: 15
abundance: .
j_gene: TRBJ1-5
v_gene: TRBV21-1
d_gene: .
CDR3aa: CASSKGWQATQPQHF
CDR3nt: TGTGCCAGCAGCAAAGGTTGGCAAGCCACTCAGCCCCAGCATTTT

len: 17
abundance: .
j_gene: TRBJ2-1
v_gene: TRBV20-1
d_gene: TRBD2
CDR3aa: CSANGDVRTGGYNEQFF
CDR3nt: TGCAGTGCTAACGGCGACGTTCGAACGGGGGGGTACAATGAGCAGTTCTTC

len: 12
abundance: .
j_gene: TRBJ2-1
v_gene: TRBV12-3/TRBV12-4
d_gene: .
CDR3aa: CASTLNYNEQFF
CDR3nt: TGTGCCAGCACCCTAAACTACAATGAGCAGTTCTTC

len: 15
abundance: once
j_gene: TRBJ2-1
v_gene: TRBV5-4
d_gene: .
CDR3aa: CASILGSGQYNEQFF
CDR3nt: TGTGCCAGCATCCTGGGTAGCGGACAGTACAATGAGCAGTTCTTC

len: 14
abundance: .
j_gene: TRBJ1-2
v_gene: TRBV20-1
d_gene: .
CDR3aa: CSARLSGANYGYTF
CDR3nt: TGCAGTGCTAGATTGTCGGGGGCTAACTATGGCTACACCTTC

len: 13
abundance: .
j_gene: TRBJ1-1
v_gene: TRBV5-1
d_gene: .
CDR3aa: CASSADTDTEAFF
CDR3nt: TGCGCCAGCAGCGCGGACACTGACACTGAAGCTTTCTTT

len: 13
abundance: .
j_gene: TRBJ2-1
v_gene: TRBV30
d_gene: .
CDR3aa: CAWSGDSEDEQFF
CDR3nt: TGTGCCTGGAGTGGCGATAGCGAGGATGAGCAGTTCTTC

len: 12
abundance: .
j_gene: TRBJ1-6
v_gene: TRBV4-1
d_gene: .
CDR3aa: CASSQSVPPLHF
CDR3nt: TGCGCCAGCAGCCAGTCCGTCCCACCCCTCCACTTT

len: 13
abundance: .
j_gene: TRBJ2-7
v_gene: TRBV7-2
d_gene: .
CDR3aa: CASSANGGGEQYF
CDR3nt: TGTGCCAGCAGCGCGAACGGAGGCGGTGAGCAGTACTTC

len: 14
abundance: .
j_gene: TRBJ2-2
v_gene: TRBV2
d_gene: .
CDR3aa: CASSELAALRELFF
CDR3nt: TGTGCCAGCAGTGAACTGGCGGCTTTGAGGGAGCTGTTTTTT

len: 15
abundance: .
j_gene: TRBJ2-2
v_gene: TRBV12-3/TRBV12-4
d_gene: .
CDR3aa: CASFRDGANTGDLFF
CDR3nt: TGTGCCAGTTTCCGGGACGGCGCGAACACCGGGGACCTGTTTTTT

len: 13
abundance: .
j_gene: TRBJ1-2
v_gene: TRBV11-2
d_gene: .
CDR3aa: CASSRGDAAPYTF
CDR3nt: TGTGCCAGCAGCCGAGGGGACGCAGCTCCCTACACCTTC

len: 12
abundance: .
j_gene: TRBJ1-5
v_gene: TRBV6-2/TRBV6-3
d_gene: TRBD1
CDR3aa: CASSTGEQPQHF
CDR3nt: TGTGCCAGCAGTACAGGGGAACAGCCCCAGCATTTT

len: 15
abundance: .
j_gene: TRBJ2-2
v_gene: TRBV5-5
d_gene: .
CDR3aa: CASSLDLENTGELFF
CDR3nt: TGTGCCAGCAGCTTGGATTTGGAAAACACCGGGGAGCTGTTTTTT

len: 17
abundance: .
j_gene: TRBJ1-1
v_gene: TRBV5-1
d_gene: .
CDR3aa: CASSWTGTTRGATEAFF
CDR3nt: TGCGCCAGCAGCTGGACCGGGACCACGAGAGGGGCGACTGAAGCTTTCTTT

len: 15
abundance: .
j_gene: TRBJ2-1
v_gene: TRBV6-6
d_gene: .
CDR3aa: CASSPRGVAKDEQFF
CDR3nt: TGTGCCAGCAGCCCGAGAGGGGTAGCAAAGGATGAGCAGTTCTTC

len: 13
abundance: .
j_gene: TRBJ1-2
v_gene: TRBV7-2
d_gene: TRBD1
CDR3aa: CVSSFGTGNGYTF
CDR3nt: TGTGTCAGCAGCTTCGGGACAGGGAATGGCTACACCTTC

len: 16
abundance: .
j_gene: TRBJ1-1
v_gene: TRBV29-1
d_gene: .
CDR3aa: CSVSGMRWETNTEAFF
CDR3nt: TGCAGCGTTTCCGGGATGAGATGGGAGACGAACACTGAAGCTTTCTTT

len: 14
abundance: .
j_gene: TRBJ1-4
v_gene: TRBV7-2
d_gene: TRBD1
CDR3aa: CASNTGGTNEKLFF
CDR3nt: TGTGCCAGCAACACAGGGGGCACTAATGAAAAACTGTTTTTT

len: 16
abundance: .
j_gene: TRBJ1-1
v_gene: TRBV15
d_gene: .
CDR3aa: CATSRPLTRRNTEAFF
CDR3nt: TGTGCCACCAGCAGACCTCTGACCCGGCGGAACACTGAAGCTTTCTTT

len: 16
abundance: .
j_gene: TRBJ2-7
v_gene: TRBV19
d_gene: TRBD2
CDR3aa: CATSSAPTGLTGEQYF
CDR3nt: TGTGCCACATCCTCAGCCCCAACGGGACTAACGGGCGAGCAGTACTTC

len: 12
abundance: few
j_gene: TRBJ1-1
v_gene: TRBV28
d_gene: TRBD1
CDR3aa: CASSLSAGGAFF
CDR3nt: TGTGCCAGCAGTTTATCGGCAGGGGGGGCTTTCTTT

len: 14
abundance: once
j_gene: TRBJ1-2
v_gene: TRBV7-9
d_gene: .
CDR3aa: CASSRNDQRIGYTF
CDR3nt: TGTGCCAGCAGCCGTAACGATCAGAGGATTGGCTACACCTTC